A selection of T cell receptor beta chains follows, all from one sample in a study of T cells in Graves' hyperthyroidism and ophthalmopathy. TCRdb re-called the multiplex PCR reads through MiXCR, storing one row per CDR3 protein. The table includes some 770,000 distinct CDR3 sequences, roughly 15% detected once. The sample taken for sequencing was blood. The source of these receptors is a man between 18 and 35 years old with Graves' hyperthyroidism. Both conserved end residues are part of each CDR3. D genes are given only for firm matches. Clone size is given for some rows only: seen once, a few or many times, or a class if the clone is expanded.

CDR3 protein	CDR3 DNA	D gene	V gene	J gene	clone size
CASSQDQRGPYQPQHF	TGCGCCAGCAGCCAAGATCAAAGGGGGCCCTATCAGCCCCAGCATTTT	TRBD1	TRBV4-1	TRBJ1-5	NA
CAIRWPGGGEQFF	TGTGCCATTAGATGGCCTGGGGGGGGTGAGCAGTTCTTC	TRBD2	TRBV7-2	TRBJ2-1	many
CSALGGSNQPQHF	TGCAGTGCCCTGGGGGGTAGCAATCAGCCCCAGCATTTT	NA	TRBV20-1	TRBJ1-5	few
CSARGPERASYNSPLHF	TGCAGTGCTAGAGGTCCGGAACGGGCCTCCTATAATTCACCCCTCCACTTT	NA	TRBV20-1	TRBJ1-6	NA
CASIPWIYEQYF	TGTGCCAGCATACCTTGGATCTACGAGCAGTACTTC	NA	TRBV12-3/TRBV12-4	TRBJ2-7	many
CASSLLAVDGEQYF	TGTGCCAGCAGTTTACTAGCGGTAGATGGGGAGCAGTACTTC	TRBD2	TRBV12-3/TRBV12-4	TRBJ2-7	many
CASSQLGTDTQYF	TGTGCCAGCAGCCAATTAGGGACAGATACGCAGTATTTT	NA	TRBV3-1	TRBJ2-3	many
CASSFRTGQYEQYF	TGTGCCAGCAGTTTTCGGACAGGGCAATACGAGCAGTACTTC	TRBD1	TRBV12-3/TRBV12-4	TRBJ2-7	many
CASSGIGQETQYF	TGTGCCAGCAGTGGAATAGGCCAAGAGACCCAGTACTTC	NA	TRBV2	TRBJ2-5	many
CASSLIWGDEQFF	TGTGCCAGCAGCTTAATTTGGGGGGATGAGCAGTTCTTC	NA	TRBV11-2	TRBJ2-1	once
CASSPDRDEQFF	TGTGCCAGCTCCCCAGACAGGGATGAGCAGTTCTTC	TRBD1	TRBV18	TRBJ2-1	many
CASSDDLAGYETQYF	TGTGCCAGCAGTGATGATCTGGCAGGGTATGAGACCCAGTACTTC	NA	TRBV2	TRBJ2-5	many
CASSPLGGKRPSGSEQYF	TGTGCCAGCAGTCCCTTGGGGGGGAAGAGGCCTAGCGGGAGCGAGCAGTACTTC	TRBD2	TRBV27	TRBJ2-7	NA
CSAIRPGGDLGEQYF	TGCAGTGCGATAAGACCAGGGGGTGATTTGGGGGAGCAGTACTTC	TRBD1	TRBV20-1	TRBJ2-7	NA
CAISEGLGVGTEAFF	TGTGCCATCAGTGAGGGCCTAGGGGTCGGCACTGAAGCTTTCTTT	NA	TRBV10-3	TRBJ1-1	many
CASSARTSDTIYF	TGTGCCAGCTCAGCTCGGACTTCAGACACCATATATTTT	NA	TRBV18	TRBJ1-3	few
CASSPDEGQPQHF	TGTGCCAGCTCACCAGATGAGGGTCAGCCCCAGCATTTT	NA	TRBV18	TRBJ1-5	many
CASRRGGDTGELFF	TGTGCCAGCCGCCGAGGGGGGGACACCGGGGAGCTGTTTTTT	NA	TRBV2	TRBJ2-2	many
CASSLWLAESDTQCF	TGTGCCAGCAGCTTGTGGTTAGCGGAATCAGATACGCAGTGTTTT	NA	TRBV5-8	TRBJ2-3	NA
CASSLSGADEKLFF	TGTGCCAGCAGTTTAAGCGGGGCCGATGAAAAACTGTTTTTT	NA	TRBV12-3/TRBV12-4	TRBJ1-4	many
CASSSSGSTAGELFF	TGTGCCAGCAGTAGCAGCGGGAGCACGGCCGGGGAGCTGTTTTTT	TRBD2	TRBV6-2/TRBV6-3	TRBJ2-2	many
CATSNLYNEQFF	TGTGCCACCTCTAACCTCTACAATGAGCAGTTCTTC	NA	TRBV24-1	TRBJ2-1	NA
CASSHLQGRSLYF	TGCGCCAGCAGCCACCTCCAGGGGAGAAGCCTGTACTTC	NA	TRBV4-3	TRBJ2-5	many
CSAREDGGFVTGELFF	TGCAGTGCTAGAGAAGACGGCGGTTTCGTCACCGGGGAGCTGTTTTTT	NA	TRBV20-1	TRBJ2-2	NA
CSARGGTFSYEQYF	TGCAGTGCTAGAGGGGGGACATTTTCCTACGAGCAGTACTTC	NA	TRBV20-1	TRBJ2-7	many
CASSVEGLAGATEQFF	TGTGCCAGCAGCGTAGAGGGTCTAGCGGGGGCCACAGAGCAGTTCTTC	TRBD2	TRBV9	TRBJ2-1	many
CASSRDMDSPLHF	TGCGCCAGCAGCAGGGACATGGATTCACCCCTCCACTTT	NA	TRBV5-1	TRBJ1-6	few
CASSDTGNSNQPQHF	TGTGCCAGCAGTGACACCGGGAATAGCAATCAGCCCCAGCATTTT	NA	TRBV28	TRBJ1-5	many
CASGVGRRSYSEQFF	TGTGCCAGCGGCGTGGGGCGTCGCTCCTACAGTGAGCAGTTCTTC	NA	TRBV2	TRBJ2-1	NA
CASSVHRDYNEQFF	TGTGCCAGCAGTGTTCACAGAGACTACAATGAGCAGTTCTTC	NA	TRBV9	TRBJ2-1	NA
CASSESEGTGPDTQYF	TGCGCCAGCAGTGAGTCGGAGGGGACAGGCCCAGATACGCAGTATTTT	TRBD1	TRBV10-1	TRBJ2-3	few
CASSRLASGSMGGYEQFF	TGCGCCAGCAGCCGGTTGGCTAGCGGGAGTATGGGGGGGTATGAGCAGTTCTTC	TRBD2	TRBV5-1	TRBJ2-1	few
CAGTGAGEQYF	TGTGCCGGGACAGGGGCGGGCGAGCAGTACTTC	TRBD1	TRBV2	TRBJ2-7	many
CASKQLVIRDTQYF	TGTGCCAGCAAACAGTTAGTTATTAGGGATACGCAGTATTTT	NA	TRBV6-7	TRBJ2-3	NA
CASSYGTGLGQETQYF	TGTGCCAGCAGTTACGGGACAGGCCTCGGCCAAGAGACCCAGTACTTC	TRBD1	TRBV6-5	TRBJ2-5	NA
CSAVGRGNQPQHF	TGCAGTGCTGTGGGCCGGGGGAATCAGCCCCAGCATTTT	NA	TRBV20-1	TRBJ1-5	few
CASKTGRHTEAFF	TGTGCCAGCAAAACGGGACGGCACACTGAAGCTTTCTTT	NA	TRBV27	TRBJ1-1	many
CSASTNRYEQYF	TGCAGTGCTAGTACCAACAGGTACGAGCAGTACTTC	NA	TRBV20-1	TRBJ2-7	many
CASSLNTGGFSGANVLTF	TGTGCCAGCAGTTTAAACACAGGGGGATTTTCCGGGGCCAACGTCCTGACTTTC	TRBD1	TRBV27	TRBJ2-6	many
CASEPGHLESYEQYF	TGTGCCAGCGAACCGGGCCACCTCGAATCCTACGAGCAGTACTTC	NA	TRBV7-9	TRBJ2-7	NA
CASSFQADSTDTQYF	TGTGCCAGCAGTTTCCAGGCGGATAGCACAGATACGCAGTATTTT	NA	TRBV27	TRBJ2-3	many
CASSPKRQGRPGNTIYF	TGTGCCAGCAGCCCGAAAAGACAGGGACGCCCTGGAAACACCATATATTTT	TRBD1	TRBV7-9	TRBJ1-3	NA